Detailed here is one TCR beta chain. Its target is not known. Only in-frame clones appear in the TCRdb table, and some are missing; sequencing was by immunoSEQ multiplex PCR. The sample carries 75,000 to 90,000 clones, under 95% recorded once. This specimen belongs to a study of T cell responses to AZD1222 COVID-19 vaccine. Study-level results: Seropositive AZD1222 recipients at baseline numbered only five or six. Reportedly, nearly half the spike-specific TCRs target unmutated variant regions. Among the donors, most were white British and more were female, and clonal diversity was possibly underestimated.

Researchers grouped second doses given at about 4 or about 12 weeks into one pool. The source of this sequence is an adult who received the AZD1222 COVID-19 vaccine. Sequences were derived from peripheral blood, sampled 28 days after the second AZD1222 dose.

The CDR3 reads CASSESTGGKNIQYF. CDR3 sequence (DNA): TGCGCCAGCAGTGAGTCAACAGGCGGCAAAAACATTCAGTACTTC. The chain employs TRBV10-1 and TRBJ2-4; D may be TRBD1 (5 bases). This CDR3 has 15 amino acids. The germline V gene encodes CDR1 WNHNN and CDR2 SYGVQD (reference sequence). Trimming removed 0 bases at V and 3 bases at J, with 9 bases between.